One and the same sample provided the 15 T cell receptor beta chains below, sequenced in a study of blood T cell repertoires in COVID-19. Data came from immunoSEQ multiplex PCR; TCRdb stores just in-frame clones and leaves some out. The table records 150,000 or so clones, more than 75% of them present only once. Specimen: peripheral blood. Receptors were obtained from a woman in her 70s with COVID-19, enrolled during active disease.

This clone is a singleton in its sample. This chain links TRBV5-1 with TRBJ2-7; TRBD2 matches at 10 bases. Losses at the gene ends were 5 bases for V and 3 bases for J; bases not matched to a gene: 5. Germline-derived CDR1 and CDR2 are SGHRS and YFSETQ. The CDR3 is 14 residues long. CDR3 sequence (DNA): TGCGCCAGCAGTCTAGCGGGGGAACTCTACGAGCAGTACTTC. This gives the protein CASSLAGELYEQYF. The full variable domain, rest sourced from reference TRBV5-1 and TRBJ2-7, is KAGVTQTPRYLIKTRGQQVTLSCSPISGHRSVSWYQQTPGQGLQFLFEYFSETQRNKGNFPGRFSGRQFSNSRSEMNVSTLELGDSALYLCASSLAGELYEQYFGPGTRLTVT.

The table lists this clone with a count of one. The chain couples TRBV18 to TRBJ1-1, with TRBD1 as a possible D gene (5 bases). The CDR3 consists of 18 residues. CDR1 and CDR2 from the germline V gene are KGHSH and LQKENI. Deletions cut 6 bases from V and 1 base from J, with 24 bases between. The CDR3: CASSLGGVGEGANTEAFF. CDR3 bases: TGTGCCAGCTCGCTAGGCGGTGTAGGGGAGGGAGCGAACACTGAAGCTTTCTTT.

The chain links TRBV7-2 to TRBJ1-4; possible D gene TRBD1, 5 bases. V lost 2 bases and J lost 8, with 12 bases in between. CDR1 is SGHTA, CDR2 FQGNSA, per germline. The CDR3 runs to 14 residues. The CDR3 is CASSLFSGREKLFF. CDR3 sequence (DNA): TGTGCCAGCAGCTTATTTTCAGGGCGCGAAAAACTGTTTTTT.

This clone has only one observation. V is TRBV7-3 and J is TRBJ2-1; TRBD1 agrees at 8 bases. CDR1 and CDR2 from the germline V gene are SGHTA and FQGTGA. The CDR3 loop spans 13 amino acids. Losses at the gene ends were 5 bases for V and 16 bases for J; bases not matched to a gene: 13. CDR3 sequence: CASSRPDRGFIFF. The DNA for the CDR3 is TGTGCCAGCAGCCGACCTGACAGGGGATTTATATTCTTC.

The gene calls are TRBV6-5 and TRBJ2-7; 8 nucleotides match TRBD2. After removal of 7 bases from V and 2 bases from J, the junction contained 10 bases not matched to a gene. The CDR3 covers 15 residues. CDR1 and CDR2 (germline): MNHEY, SVGAGI. DNA of the CDR3: TGTGCCAGCACAAGAGGCGGGGGGCTTCCCTACGAGCAGTACTTC. This translates into CASTRGGGLPYEQYF.

The rearrangement links TRBV7-9 to TRBJ2-7; TRBD1 matches at 7 bases. Germline values: CDR1 SEHNR, CDR2 FQNEAQ (reference sequence). V was clipped by 5 bases and J by 1 base; unmatched bases: 11. The CDR3 spans 16 residues. The DNA for the CDR3 is TGTGCCAGCAGCCACCCCCGACAGGGTCAGTCCTACGAGCAGTACTTC. Translation: CASSHPRQGQSYEQYF. Supplemented by reference TRBV7-9 and TRBJ2-7, the full variable domain reads DTGVSQNPRHKITKRGQNVTFRCDPISEHNRLYWYRQTLGQGPEFLTYFQNEAQLEKSRLLSDRFSAERPKGSFSTLEIQRTEQGDSAMYLCASSHPRQGQSYEQYFGPGTRLTVT.

This chain connects TRBV7-2 to TRBJ1-2; no firm D call. Germline lookup yields CDR1 SGHTA and CDR2 FQGNSA. The CDR3 is 15 residues long. The V end lost 1 base, the J end lost 6 bases, and 15 bases lay between the germline ends. CDR3 residues: CASSLVYGGLDGYTF. The CDR3, as DNA: TGTGCCAGCAGCTTAGTATACGGAGGCTTGGATGGCTACACCTTC. The whole variable domain, filled in from reference TRBV7-2 and TRBJ1-2, reads GAGVSQSPSNKVTEKGKDVELRCDPISGHTALYWYRQSLGQGLEFLIYFQGNSAPDKSGLPSDRFSAERTGGSVSTLTIQRTQQEDSAVYLCASSLVYGGLDGYTFGSGTRLTVV.

The chain links TRBV19 to TRBJ1-4, with D possibly being TRBD1 (5 bases). Germline V gene lookup returns CDR1 LNHDA and CDR2 SQIVND (reference sequence). CDR3 size: 13 residues. The V end lost 4 bases, the J end lost 3 bases, and 6 bases lay between the germline ends. Here the CDR3 reads CASSRQSNEKLFF. Written as DNA, the CDR3 is TGTGCCAGTAGTAGACAGTCTAATGAAAAACTGTTTTTT.

The chain carries TRBV29-1 and TRBJ2-2; 8 bases map to TRBD1. The CDR3 is made up of 16 amino acids. Germline loops: CDR1 SQVTM, CDR2 ANQGSEA. Losses at the gene ends were 4 bases for V and 3 bases for J; bases not matched to a gene: 10. The CDR3 sequence is CSVGGNRGSDTGELFF. As DNA, the CDR3 is TGCAGCGTTGGTGGAAACAGGGGGAGTGACACCGGGGAGCTGTTTTTT.

The V and J genes are TRBV5-1 and TRBJ1-1; 12 bases are a match to TRBD1. After removal of 4 bases from V and 6 bases from J, the junction contained 10 bases not matched to a gene. Looked up from germline, CDR1 is SGHRS and CDR2 is YFSETQ. CDR3 length: 16 amino acids. CDR3 DNA sequence: TGCGCCAGCAGCCTGGGACAGGGGGCCTTAAGAGCTGAAGCTTTCTTT. It specifies CASSLGQGALRAEAFF.

This rearrangement joins TRBV19 to TRBJ2-1, with 10 positions matching TRBD2. CDR1 LNHDA and CDR2 SQIVND come from the germline V gene (reference sequence). Trimming removed 4 bases from V and 8 bases from J; junction bases left unmatched: 8. The CDR3 runs to 15 residues. This CDR3 is CASSNPSGGIYEQFF. CDR3 coding DNA: TGTGCCAGTAGTAACCCTAGCGGGGGTATCTATGAGCAGTTCTTC. Together with reference TRBV19 and TRBJ2-1, the CDR3 gives the full variable domain: DGGITQSPKYLFRKEGQNVTLSCEQNLNHDAMYWYRQDPGQGLRLIYYSQIVNDFQKGDIAEGYSVSREKKESFPLTVTSAQKNPTAFYLCASSNPSGGIYEQFFGPGTRLTVL.

The chain has TRBV7-2 and TRBJ2-1; D perhaps matches TRBD1 (6 bases). With 4 bases removed from V and 1 base from J, the gap between germline ends came to 14 bases. Germline V gene data show CDR1 as SGHTA and CDR2 as FQGNSA. The CDR3 loop spans 16 amino acids. In DNA form, the CDR3 reads TGTGCCAGCAGCTCGCACAGGGTCTCATCCTACAATGAGCAGTTCTTC. This encodes CASSSHRVSSYNEQFF.

V gene TRBV6-5 combines with J gene TRBJ1-1, with a tentative D call TRBD1 (5 bases). The CDR3 sequence is 15 residues long. Per the germline V gene, CDR1 is MNHEY and CDR2 is SVGAGI. V lost 5 bases, J lost 3 bases, and 16 bases lay in between. CDR3 bases: TGTGCCAGCAGTCCCCCCCAGGGAAGGGACACTGAAGCTTTCTTT. Protein sequence: CASSPPQGRDTEAFF.

The chain couples TRBV7-9 to TRBJ2-7, with a tentative D call TRBD1 (5 bases). Deletions cut 1 base from V and 4 bases from J, with 14 bases between. CDR3 size: 15 residues. The germline CDR1 and CDR2 sequences are SEHNR and FQNEAQ (reference sequence). In DNA form, the CDR3 reads TGTGCCAGCAGCTTAGGGCACCCGGCAGGGTACGAGCAGTACTTC. Encoded protein: CASSLGHPAGYEQYF.

The chain is built from TRBV7-2 and TRBJ1-1, with no clear D. Germline assignment: CDR1 SGHTA and CDR2 FQGNSA. The CDR3 covers 13 residues. V was shortened by 1 base and J by 3 bases, with 6 bases between the two germline ends. This chain's CDR3 is CASSLVRDTEAFF. The CDR3 DNA is TGTGCCAGCAGCTTAGTCCGGGACACTGAAGCTTTCTTT.